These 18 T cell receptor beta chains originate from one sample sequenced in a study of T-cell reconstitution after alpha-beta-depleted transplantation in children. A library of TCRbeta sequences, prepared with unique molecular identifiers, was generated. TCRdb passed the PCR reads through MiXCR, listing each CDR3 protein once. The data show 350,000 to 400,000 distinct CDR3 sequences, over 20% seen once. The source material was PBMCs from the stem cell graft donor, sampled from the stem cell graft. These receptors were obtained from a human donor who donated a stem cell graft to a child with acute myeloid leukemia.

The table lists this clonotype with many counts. CDR3 DNA sequence: TGTGCCAGCAGAGGGATCCCCCCCACAGGCGGGGAGCTGTTTTTT. Its translation: CASRGIPPTGGELFF. The V gene is TRBV6-2 or TRBV6-3, the J gene TRBJ2-2, with D possibly TRBD1 on 5 matching bases. The CDR3 runs 15 residues. Germline-derived CDR1 and CDR2 are MNHEY and SVGEGT. The germline V and J ends were trimmed by 6 bases and 7 bases, with 18 bases remaining between them.

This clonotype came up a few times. The CDR3 spells CSARLGLASGNTIYF. The CDR3 DNA reads as TGCAGTGCTAGACTTGGATTGGCCTCTGGAAACACCATATATTTT. This chain connects TRBV20-1 to TRBJ1-3; no firm D call. This CDR3 is 15 amino acids long. The V gene's germline CDR1 is DFQATT and CDR2 SNEGSKA (reference sequence). The germline V and J ends were trimmed by 2 bases and 0 bases, with 11 bases remaining between them.

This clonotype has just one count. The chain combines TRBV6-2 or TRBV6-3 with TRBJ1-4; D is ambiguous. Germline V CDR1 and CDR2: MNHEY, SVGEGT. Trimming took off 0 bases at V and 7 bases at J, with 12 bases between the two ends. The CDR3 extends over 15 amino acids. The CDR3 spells CASSYSTDGGEKLFF. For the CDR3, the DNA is TGTGCCAGCAGTTACTCGACGGACGGTGGTGAAAAACTGTTTTTT.

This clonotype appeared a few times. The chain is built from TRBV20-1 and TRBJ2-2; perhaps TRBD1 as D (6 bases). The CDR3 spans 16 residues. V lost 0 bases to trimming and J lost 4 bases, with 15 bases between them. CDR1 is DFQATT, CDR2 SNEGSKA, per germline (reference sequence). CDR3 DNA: TGCAGTGCTAGAGATTTTGGGCAGGGGAGCACCGGGGAGCTGTTTTTT. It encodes CSARDFGQGSTGELFF.

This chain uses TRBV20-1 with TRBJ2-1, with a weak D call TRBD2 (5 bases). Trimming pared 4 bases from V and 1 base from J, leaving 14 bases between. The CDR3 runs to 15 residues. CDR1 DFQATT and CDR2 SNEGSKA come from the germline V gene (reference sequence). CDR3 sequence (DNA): TGCAGTGCTACTAGCATTGCCCTGTCCTACAATGAGCAGTTCTTC. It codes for CSATSIALSYNEQFF.

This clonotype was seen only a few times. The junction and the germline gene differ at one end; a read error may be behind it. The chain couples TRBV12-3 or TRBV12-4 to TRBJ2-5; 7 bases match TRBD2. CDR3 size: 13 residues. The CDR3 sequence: CASSLAVQETQYF. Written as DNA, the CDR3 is TGTGCCAGCAGTCTAGCGGTACAAGAGACCCAGTACTTC.

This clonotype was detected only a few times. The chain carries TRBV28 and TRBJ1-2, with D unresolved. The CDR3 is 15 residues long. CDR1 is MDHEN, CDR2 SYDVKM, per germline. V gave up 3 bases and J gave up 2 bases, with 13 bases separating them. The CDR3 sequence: CASSFAHTLNYGYTF. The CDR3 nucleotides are TGTGCCAGCAGTTTTGCTCATACCCTGAACTATGGCTACACCTTC.

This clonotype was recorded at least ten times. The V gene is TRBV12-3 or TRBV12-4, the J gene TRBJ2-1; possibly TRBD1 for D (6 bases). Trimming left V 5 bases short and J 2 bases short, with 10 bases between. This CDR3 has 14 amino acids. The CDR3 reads CASSPGHAYNEQFF. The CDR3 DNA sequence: TGTGCCAGCAGTCCGGGACATGCCTACAATGAGCAGTTCTTC.

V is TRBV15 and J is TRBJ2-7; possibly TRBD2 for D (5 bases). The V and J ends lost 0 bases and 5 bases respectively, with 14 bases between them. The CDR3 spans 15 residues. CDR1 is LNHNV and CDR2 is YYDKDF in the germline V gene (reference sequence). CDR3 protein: CATSRDGVARDEQYF. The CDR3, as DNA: TGTGCCACCAGCAGAGACGGGGTGGCTAGAGACGAGCAGTACTTC.

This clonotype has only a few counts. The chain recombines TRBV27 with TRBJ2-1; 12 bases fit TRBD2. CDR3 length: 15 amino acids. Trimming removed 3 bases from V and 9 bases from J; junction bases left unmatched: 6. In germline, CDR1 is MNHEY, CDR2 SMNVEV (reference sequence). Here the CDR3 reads CASSLLAGGKGEQFF. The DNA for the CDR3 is TGTGCCAGCAGTTTGCTAGCGGGAGGGAAGGGTGAGCAGTTCTTC.

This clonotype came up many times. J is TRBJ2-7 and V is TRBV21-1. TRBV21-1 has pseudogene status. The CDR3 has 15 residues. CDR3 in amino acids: CASSPQDADSYEQYF. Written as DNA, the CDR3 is TGTGCCAGCAGCCCGCAGGACGCTGACTCCTACGAGCAGTACTTC.

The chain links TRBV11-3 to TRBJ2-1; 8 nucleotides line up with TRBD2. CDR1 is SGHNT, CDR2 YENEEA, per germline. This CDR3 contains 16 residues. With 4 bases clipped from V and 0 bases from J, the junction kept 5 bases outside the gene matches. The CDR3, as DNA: TGTGCCAGCAGCTACTTAGCGGGGAGCTCCTACAATGAGCAGTTCTTC. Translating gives CASSYLAGSSYNEQFF.

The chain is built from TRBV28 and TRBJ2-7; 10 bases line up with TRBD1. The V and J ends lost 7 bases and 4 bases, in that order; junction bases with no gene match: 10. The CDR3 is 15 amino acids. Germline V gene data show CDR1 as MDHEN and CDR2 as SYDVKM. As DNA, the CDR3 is TGTGCCAGCAATCTCGGACAGGGGGTTGGATACGAGCAGTACTTC. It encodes CASNLGQGVGYEQYF. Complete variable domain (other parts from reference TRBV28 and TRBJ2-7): DVKVTQSSRYLVKRTGEKVFLECVQDMDHENMFWYRQDPGLGLRLIYFSYDVKMKEKGDIPEGYSVSREKKERFSLILESASTNQTSMYLCASNLGQGVGYEQYFGPGTRLTVT.

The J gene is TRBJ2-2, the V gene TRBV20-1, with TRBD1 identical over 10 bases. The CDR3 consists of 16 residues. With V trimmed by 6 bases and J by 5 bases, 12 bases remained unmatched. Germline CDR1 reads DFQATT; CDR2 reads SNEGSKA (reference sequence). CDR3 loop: CSARDRGKGRTGELFF. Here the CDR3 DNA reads TGCAGTGCCAGGGACAGGGGAAAAGGGCGAACCGGGGAGCTGTTTTTT.

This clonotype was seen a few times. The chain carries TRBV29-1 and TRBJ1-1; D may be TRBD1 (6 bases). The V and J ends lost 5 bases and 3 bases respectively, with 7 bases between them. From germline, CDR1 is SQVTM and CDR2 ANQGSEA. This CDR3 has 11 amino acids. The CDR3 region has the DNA TGCAGCGTTAGGGGGTACACTGAAGCTTTCTTT. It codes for CSVRGYTEAFF.

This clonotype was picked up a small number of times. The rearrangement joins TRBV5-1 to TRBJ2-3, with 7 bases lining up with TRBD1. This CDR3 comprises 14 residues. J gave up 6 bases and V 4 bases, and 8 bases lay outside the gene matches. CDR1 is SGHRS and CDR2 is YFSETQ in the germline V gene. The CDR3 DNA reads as TGCGCCAGCAGCAAAGGGGACAGATGGGATACGCAGTATTTT. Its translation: CASSKGDRWDTQYF.

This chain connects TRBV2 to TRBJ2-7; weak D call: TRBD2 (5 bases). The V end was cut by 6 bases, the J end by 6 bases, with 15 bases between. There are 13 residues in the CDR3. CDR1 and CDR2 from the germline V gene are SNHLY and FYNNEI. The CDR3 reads CASRVVGIGEQYF. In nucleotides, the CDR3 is TGTGCCAGCAGAGTTGTCGGGATCGGCGAGCAGTACTTC.

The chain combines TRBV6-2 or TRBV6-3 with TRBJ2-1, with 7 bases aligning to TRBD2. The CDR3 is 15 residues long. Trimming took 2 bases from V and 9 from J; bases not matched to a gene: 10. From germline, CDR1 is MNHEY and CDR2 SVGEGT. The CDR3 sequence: CASSYRASGSAEQFF. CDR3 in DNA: TGTGCCAGCAGTTACCGGGCTAGCGGTAGCGCTGAGCAGTTCTTC.